This T cell receptor (beta chain) emerged from a study of identical twins. The study's findings and limits: In cord blood, abundant beta clonotypes had fewer insertions; memory showed no trend. The study based its conclusions on cross-sectional statistical analysis and did not follow the same donors.

The CDR3 has 14 amino acids. The junction had 6 bases not matched to a gene; V was cut back by 6 bases and J by 4 bases. Germline-derived CDR1 and CDR2 are SNHLY and FYNNEI. TCRdb reprocessed the 5' RACE reads via MiXCR and lists one record per CDR3 protein. There are approximately 410,000 distinct CDR3 sequences in the sample; roughly 18% occur only once, and roughly 12% lies in the top ten. On this clonotype itself: What it recognizes is unknown.

The V call is TRBV2, the J call TRBJ2-5; 9 positions agree with TRBD2. Material for sequencing was naive T cells sorted from blood. The receptor was isolated from a middle-aged man in good health. The CDR3 sequence: CASSGAGGGETQYF. CDR3 nucleotide sequence: TGTGCCAGCAGCGGCGCGGGAGGGGGAGAGACCCAGTACTTC.